These 3 T cell receptor beta chains share one sample of origin, sequenced in a study of blood T cells in healthy people across ages. The use of a sample-barcoded 5' primer and a J-beta primer mix characterized a second PCR of roughly 7 to 12 cycles. TCRdb passed the 5' RACE reads through MiXCR, listing each CDR3 protein once. The sample has approximately 730,000 distinct CDR3 sequences, 35% to 45% seen once; the top ten hold 20% to 25%. Sequencing used blood. These receptors were obtained from a woman aged 60 to 75 in good health.

The chain is built from TRBV7-2 and TRBJ2-7, with D perhaps TRBD1 (6 bases). In germline, CDR1 is SGHTA, CDR2 FQGNSA. CDR3 size: 16 residues. V was shortened by 5 bases and J by 2 bases, with 19 bases between the two germline ends. CDR3 sequence: CASSERGTSLTYEQYF. The CDR3 DNA reads TGTGCCAGCAGCGAAAGGGGGACATCCCTTACCTACGAGCAGTACTTC.

This clonotype was counted between two and nine times. The V gene is TRBV7-3, the J gene TRBJ2-7; D not resolved. The DNA matches TRBJ2-5 better at its end, which makes the J call doubtful. The CDR3 spans 15 residues. In germline, CDR1 is SGHTA, CDR2 FQGTGA. The CDR3, as DNA: TGTGCCAGCAGCTTGAATGGTGGGGTTCACGAGACCCAGTACTTC. It codes for CASSLNGGVHETQYF.

This clonotype was seen only a few times. The gene calls are TRBV3-1 and TRBJ1-2, with 8 bases aligning to TRBD1. This CDR3 has 15 residues. Germline CDR1 LGHDT, CDR2 YNNKEL (reference sequence). V lost 1 base to trimming and J lost 8 bases; unmatched junction nucleotides: 9. CDR3 sequence (DNA): TGTGCCAGCAGCCAAGGTGGCCAGGGGGCGCAAGGCTACACCTTC. Its protein is CASSQGGQGAQGYTF.